Detailed here is one T cell receptor beta chain. This sample is part of a study of cytomegalovirus exposure and HLA in healthy donors. The length of the CDR3 is 16 residues. Germline values: CDR1 SGHRS, CDR2 YFSETQ. V lost 6 bases, J lost 3 bases, and 20 bases lay in between. PCR used 60 Vbeta primers and 13 Jbeta primers. Sequencing was performed with immunoSEQ multiplex PCR; in TCRdb, only in-frame clones are kept and a portion is missing. The data hold roughly 120,000 clones, with about four fifths observed a single time. The sequenced sample was PBMCs. The TCR originated in a woman aged 18-29 years in good health and CMV-seronegative. The chain carries TRBV5-1 and TRBJ2-3; the D gene is possibly TRBD2 (6 bases). The CDR3: CASTQNPGLQTDTQYF. The CDR3 bases are TGCGCCAGCACCCAAAATCCGGGACTGCAGACAGATACGCAGTATTTT.